This T cell receptor (beta chain) emerged from a study of blood T cell repertoires in COVID-19. V was trimmed by 5 bases and J by 0 bases, leaving 14 bases between them. CDR3 length equals 16 residues. Germline V lookup: CDR1 SGHKS, CDR2 YYEKEE (reference sequence). As originally analysed: Counts of nucleated cells, estimated from reference gene primer amplification, were obtained. Clones were sequenced by immunoSEQ multiplex PCR, and TCRdb holds only the in-frame ones, with some missing. From that table come the V and J calls and clone size; the DNA was used to work out D and trimming. The sample records fewer than 200,000 clones, around 85% being singletons.

The sample comprised peripheral blood. This chain connects TRBV5-5 to TRBJ1-4, with a weak D call TRBD1 (6 bases). This receptor was taken from a woman over 75 with acute or convalescent COVID-19. CDR3 loop: CASSQQGVTTNEKLFF. The CDR3 nucleotides read TGTGCCAGCAGTCAACAGGGAGTCACAACTAATGAAAAACTGTTTTTT.